This entry lists 18 T cell receptor beta chains sequenced from one sample in a study of blood T cells in healthy people across ages. With a J-beta primer mix and a sample-barcoded 5' primer, a second PCR ran about 6 to 11 cycles. One entry per CDR3 protein results from TCRdb running MiXCR on the 5' RACE reads. The data contain around 1,500,000 distinct CDR3 sequences, 42% of them singletons. The sequenced sample was blood. These receptors came from a young woman in good health.

This clonotype was seen a few times. Here the CDR3 DNA reads TGTGCCTCCAGGGCTAGCGGAACTAAAGAGACCCAGTACTTC. Its translation is CASRASGTKETQYF. V and J are TRBV10-3 and TRBJ2-5; 7 bases are a match to TRBD2. Germline values: CDR1 ENHRY, CDR2 SYGVKD. J was trimmed by 3 bases and V by 11 bases; bases with no gene match: 12. This CDR3 spans 14 amino acids.

This chain uses TRBV11-1 with TRBJ2-1; D remains ambiguous. The CDR3 is 17 amino acids. The ends were cut back, 1 base at V and 9 bases at J, with 22 bases in the middle. CDR1 SGHAT and CDR2 FQDESV come from the germline V gene (reference sequence). The DNA for the CDR3 is TGTGCCAGCAGCTTAGGTGTGTGGGCCCCTACCCACCCTGAGCAGTTCTTC. Amino acids: CASSLGVWAPTHPEQFF.

The V call is TRBV9, the J call TRBJ2-7; 9 bases agree with TRBD1. The CDR3 runs 16 residues. CDR1 and CDR2 from the germline V gene are SGDLS and YYNGEE. V was clipped by 0 bases and J by 2 bases; unmatched bases: 6. For the CDR3, the DNA is TGTGCCAGCAGCGTAGGGGGGACAGGGATCGCCTACGAGCAGTACTTC. Protein product: CASSVGGTGIAYEQYF.

The chain combines TRBV6-1 with TRBJ2-3; 7 positions match TRBD1. CDR1 is MNHNS, CDR2 SASEGT, per germline. V gave up 6 bases and J gave up 9 bases; unmatched junction bases: 9. The CDR3 is 13 residues long. CDR3 nucleotides: TGTGCCAGCAGGGGTTCACAGGGGTTGACGCAGTATTTT. Translating gives CASRGSQGLTQYF.

V and J are TRBV10-3 and TRBJ2-5; TRBD1 matches at 10 bases. The J call may be incorrect, as the DNA end agrees better with TRBJ2-7. CDR1 and CDR2 from the germline V gene are ENHRY and SYGVKD. CDR3 length: 16 amino acids. In DNA, the CDR3 is TGTGCCATCAGTGACCCTCCGGGACAGGGGAAATACGAGCAGTACTTC. Encoded protein: CAISDPPGQGKYEQYF.

As for this clonotype: The junction and the germline gene differ at one end; a read error may be behind it. V is TRBV5-1 and J is TRBJ2-1; perhaps TRBD1 as D (6 bases). The CDR3 runs 15 residues. Germline V gene data show CDR1 as SGHRS and CDR2 as YFSETQ. The CDR3 loop reads CASSPVGASYNGQFF. The CDR3 DNA follows: TGCGCCAGCAGCCCCGTGGGGGCTTCCTACAATGGGCAGTTCTTC.

The CDR3 region is CASGPRLAGPLNEQFF. The CDR3 nucleotides read TGTGCTAGTGGTCCTAGACTAGCGGGGCCTCTTAATGAGCAGTTCTTC. V and J are TRBV12-5 and TRBJ2-1, with 11 nucleotides matching TRBD2. The CDR3 consists of 16 residues. Germline loops: CDR1 LGHNT, CDR2 FRNRAP. V shed 5 bases, J shed 7 bases, and the junction held 10 bases outside the gene matches.

This chain joins TRBV10-3 and TRBJ1-1; a weak D match, TRBD1 (5 bases). The CDR3 loop spans 13 amino acids. Trimming stripped 2 bases from V and 6 bases from J, with 10 bases between. Germline lookup yields CDR1 ENHRY and CDR2 SYGVKD. The CDR3 loop is CAISEGAAPEAFF. The CDR3, as DNA: TGTGCCATCAGTGAGGGGGCGGCCCCTGAAGCTTTCTTT.

This clonotype was recorded at least ten times. The J gene is TRBJ1-2, the V gene TRBV6-5, with D hard to call. Germline V gene lookup returns CDR1 MNHEY and CDR2 SVGAGI. V shed 5 bases and J shed 4 bases, with 20 bases lying between them. This CDR3 spans 16 amino acids. CDR3 sequence: CASSPRTPTTIYGYTF. The CDR3 DNA is TGTGCCAGCAGTCCCAGGACGCCAACCACTATCTATGGCTACACCTTC.

Comment on this clonotype: This could be a read error, since a much larger clone is one nucleotide away. This chain connects TRBV20-1 to TRBJ1-5; TRBD1 matches 8 bases. The V gene end was trimmed by 4 bases and the J gene end by 5 bases; junction bases not matched to a gene: 7. Germline V lookup: CDR1 DFQATT, CDR2 SNEGSKA (reference sequence). The CDR3 has 14 residues. CDR3 loop: CSATSTGVYQPQHF. The CDR3 DNA reads TGCAGTGCTACCTCGACAGGGGTCTATCAGCCCCAGCATTTT.

The genes are TRBV6-1 and TRBJ2-2, with a weak D call TRBD1 (5 bases). Trimming took off 3 bases at V and 9 bases at J, with 14 bases between the two ends. This CDR3 contains 14 residues. Germline CDR1 reads MNHNS; CDR2 reads SASEGT. The chain's CDR3 is CASSEGQDNRELFF. In nucleotides, the CDR3 is TGTGCCAGCAGTGAGGGTCAGGACAACAGGGAGCTGTTTTTT.

The gene calls are TRBV28 and TRBJ2-5, with D possibly being TRBD1 or TRBD2 (6 bases each). This CDR3 comprises 13 residues. Per the germline V gene, CDR1 is MDHEN and CDR2 is SYDVKM. Trimming removed 8 bases at V and 11 bases at J, with 21 bases between. Here the CDR3 reads CASGAGGYNEQYF. CDR3 nucleotide sequence: TGTGCCAGCGGGGCCGGGGGCTACAATGAGCAGTACTTC.

This clonotype was found a few times. This chain connects TRBV28 to TRBJ2-5; D possibly matches TRBD1 or TRBD2 (5 bases each). The DNA end lines up better with TRBJ2-7; the J call may be wrong. The CDR3 consists of 15 residues. Germline V gene sequence: CDR1 MDHEN, CDR2 SYDVKM. DNA of the CDR3: TGTGCCAGCAGTTTTTCCCCGGGACCCCTTTCCGAGCAGTACTTC. Translated, it gives CASSFSPGPLSEQYF.

V and J are TRBV13 and TRBJ2-1; possibly TRBD2 for D (6 bases). The DNA end favors TRBJ2-7, so the J call may be wrong. The CDR3 extends over 13 amino acids. Germline V CDR1 and CDR2: PRHDT, FYEKMQ (reference sequence). The CDR3 loop reads CASSPGTSNEQYF. Here the CDR3 DNA reads TGTGCCAGCAGCCCTGGGACTTCTAATGAGCAGTACTTC.

The J gene is TRBJ2-1, the V gene TRBV12-3 or TRBV12-4, with D unresolved. The CDR3 covers 12 residues. V was shortened by 5 bases and J by 5 bases, with 7 bases between the two germline ends. CDR3 DNA: TGTGCCAGCAGTCATCTAAACAATGAGCAGTTCTTC. Translated: CASSHLNNEQFF.

The chain uses TRBV7-7 and TRBJ2-1; D remains unclear. CDR1 and CDR2 (germline): SSHAT, FNYEAQ (reference sequence). The CDR3 is made up of 14 amino acids. Trimming pared 5 bases from V and 4 bases from J, leaving 12 bases between. This chain's CDR3 is CASSRKFNYNEQFF. CDR3 coding DNA: TGTGCCAGCAGCCGGAAATTTAATTACAATGAGCAGTTCTTC.

The rearrangement joins TRBV6-2 or TRBV6-3 to TRBJ2-2; the D is unclear. CDR3 length: 16 residues. Trimming took 5 bases from V and 0 from J, leaving 13 bases between them. The germline V gene has CDR1 MNHEY and CDR2 SVGEGT. The CDR3 spells CASSRVTRPNTGELFF. As DNA, the CDR3 is TGTGCCAGCAGTCGGGTGACTCGGCCGAACACCGGGGAGCTGTTTTTT.

The rearrangement links TRBV10-3 to TRBJ2-7, with 14 bases aligning to TRBD2. Germline trimming cut 2 bases from V and 7 bases from J; bases unmatched to any gene: 4. CDR1 is ENHRY, CDR2 SYGVKD, per germline. The CDR3 consists of 15 residues. DNA of the CDR3: TGTGCCATCAGTGAGGGACTAGCGGGGGGCCGGGAGCAGTACTTC. Amino acid sequence: CAISEGLAGGREQYF.